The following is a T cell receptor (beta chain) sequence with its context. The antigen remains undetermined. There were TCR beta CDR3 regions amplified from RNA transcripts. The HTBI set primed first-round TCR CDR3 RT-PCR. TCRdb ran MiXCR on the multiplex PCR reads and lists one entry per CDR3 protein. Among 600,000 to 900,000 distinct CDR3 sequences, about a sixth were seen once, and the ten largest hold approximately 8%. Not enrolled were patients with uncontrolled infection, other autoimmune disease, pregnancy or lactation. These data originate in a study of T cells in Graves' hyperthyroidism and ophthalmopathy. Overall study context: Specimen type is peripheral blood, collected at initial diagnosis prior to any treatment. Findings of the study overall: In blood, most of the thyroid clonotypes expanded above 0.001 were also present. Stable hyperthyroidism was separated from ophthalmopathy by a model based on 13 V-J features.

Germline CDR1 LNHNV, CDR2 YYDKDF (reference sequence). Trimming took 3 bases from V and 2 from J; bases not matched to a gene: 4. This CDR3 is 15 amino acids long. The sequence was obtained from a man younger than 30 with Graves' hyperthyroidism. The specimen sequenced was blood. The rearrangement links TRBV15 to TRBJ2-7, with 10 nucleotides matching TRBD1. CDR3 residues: CATSSGGTGAYEQYF. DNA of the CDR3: TGTGCCACCAGCAGCGGGGGGACAGGGGCCTACGAGCAGTACTTC.